This entry concerns a single T cell receptor (beta chain). What it binds is unknown. The data were obtained in a study of a mutant IDH1 vaccine in newly diagnosed glioma. Background on the study: Patients began vaccination 4-6 weeks after radiotherapy alone, or with temozolomide cycles. Earlier treatment was radiotherapy, temozolomide, or both, with most getting both.

Time point defined: week 11, during vaccination. It was 300 ug of mutant IDH1 20-mer peptide that made up each vaccine dose, given with topical imiquimod. Study-wide results and limits: Top-clonotype changes in peripheral T cells seemed unrelated to pseudoprogression.

Assay: immunoSEQ multiplex PCR; the TCRdb copy retains only in-frame clones and omits some. Of around 62,000 clones in the sample, over 75% are singletons; the top ten hold roughly 2.1%. Sequenced material: PBMCs, taken from a glioma patient whose treatment included an IDH1 peptide vaccine. The source is a man aged 35-49 years with glioma.

CDR3 in DNA: TGTGCCAGCAGCCCCAGGGGGACCTTTCTCGAGCAGTACTTC. Translated: CASSPRGTFLEQYF. The chain is built from TRBV6-6 and TRBJ2-7, with 7 positions matching TRBD1. Per germline, CDR1 MNHNY and CDR2 SVGAGI (reference sequence). This CDR3 region has 14 residues. Trimming removed 6 bases from V and 6 bases from J; junction bases left unmatched: 11.